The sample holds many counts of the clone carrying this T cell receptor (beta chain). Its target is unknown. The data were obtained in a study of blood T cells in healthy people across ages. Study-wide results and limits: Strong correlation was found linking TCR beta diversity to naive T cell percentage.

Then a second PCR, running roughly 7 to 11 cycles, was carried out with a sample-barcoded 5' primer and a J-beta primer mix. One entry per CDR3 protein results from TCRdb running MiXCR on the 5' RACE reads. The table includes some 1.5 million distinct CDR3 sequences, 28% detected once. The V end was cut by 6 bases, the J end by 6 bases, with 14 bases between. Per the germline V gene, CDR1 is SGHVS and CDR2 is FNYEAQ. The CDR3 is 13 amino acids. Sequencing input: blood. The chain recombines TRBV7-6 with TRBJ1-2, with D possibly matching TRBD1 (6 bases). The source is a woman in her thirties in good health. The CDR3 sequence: CASSYRVVDGYTF. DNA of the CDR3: TGTGCCAGCAGTTACAGGGTCGTCGATGGCTACACCTTC.